Sequencing of this T cell receptor beta chain was carried out in a study of beta chain features in type 1 diabetes. Isolated RNA was reverse transcribed in full, so expressed TCRB transcripts were sequenced. Assay: immunoSEQ multiplex PCR; the TCRdb copy retains only in-frame clones and omits some. This table holds about 400,000 clones, 10% to 15% found once. The CDR3 length is 16 residues. The germline CDR1 and CDR2 sequences are SGHTA and FQGTGA. V dropped 0 bases and J dropped 5; count of bases not matched to a gene: 6. Via the markers CD45RO/CCR7/CD25/CD127/CD95/CD27, stem cell-like memory, regulatory, central memory and naive CD4+ cells were sorted.

The rearrangement joins TRBV7-3 to TRBJ2-5; 10 bases align to TRBD2. The receptor was derived from a man in his late teens or twenties in good health. Sequencing was performed on naive CD4+ T cells from blood. CDR3 sequence (DNA): TGTGCCAGCAGCTTAACCGGACTAGCGGACCGGGAGACCCAGTACTTC. Its translation is CASSLTGLADRETQYF.